This T cell receptor beta chain stems from a study of blood T cell repertoires in COVID-19. Study-wide context: Sample material is recorded as cDNA or gDNA derived from T cells, B-cell-depleted T cells, or PBMCs.

The V gene's germline CDR1 is SGHNT and CDR2 YYREEE (reference sequence). The CDR3 spans 14 residues. Original processing methods: How many nucleated cells were present was estimated from reference gene primer amplification. TCRdb's copy holds only in-frame clones and misses some; the assay was immunoSEQ multiplex PCR. V, J and clone size are those of that table, while D and trimming were read from the DNA. The repertoire holds fewer than 350,000 clones, with 85% to 90% as singletons. A word on this clone: A read error may produce the germline difference seen at one junction end.

The source of this sequence is a man aged 35-49 years with acute or convalescent COVID-19. Sequenced: peripheral blood. The V gene is TRBV5-4, the J gene TRBJ2-1, with D perhaps matching TRBD1 (5 bases). This CDR3 is CASSLDISYNEQFF. CDR3 bases: TGTGCCAGCAGTTTGGACATCTCCTACAATGAGCAGTTCTTC.